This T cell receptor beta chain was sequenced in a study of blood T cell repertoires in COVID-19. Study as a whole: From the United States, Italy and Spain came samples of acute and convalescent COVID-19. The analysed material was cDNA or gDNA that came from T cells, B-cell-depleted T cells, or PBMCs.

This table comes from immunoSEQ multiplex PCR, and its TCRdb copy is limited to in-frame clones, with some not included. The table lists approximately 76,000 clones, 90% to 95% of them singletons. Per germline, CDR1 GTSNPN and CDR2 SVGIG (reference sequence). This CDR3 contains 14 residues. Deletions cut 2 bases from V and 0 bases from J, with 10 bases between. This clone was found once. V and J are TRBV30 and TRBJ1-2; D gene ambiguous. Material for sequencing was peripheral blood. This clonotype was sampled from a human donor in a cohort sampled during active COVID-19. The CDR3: CAWSLEGANYGYTF. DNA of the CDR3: TGTGCCTGGAGTCTGGAGGGAGCTAACTATGGCTACACCTTC.